The 8 T cell receptor beta chains below come from one sample, sequenced in a study of read filtering for tumor transcriptome and immune sequencing. This library used roughly 370 ng RNA and molecular barcoded adaptors spanning alpha/delta and beta/gamma chains. TCRdb re-called the reads through MiXCR, storing one row per CDR3 protein. The table includes about 46,000 distinct CDR3 sequences, more than 10% detected once. The specimen was a population of CD138-negative cells sorted from bone marrow. All receptors come from a donor aged 40 or over with multiple myeloma.

This clonotype has ten or more counts. The gene calls are TRBV28 and TRBJ2-7; 8 bases are shared with TRBD2. The CDR3 loop spans 16 amino acids. Germline V gene sequence: CDR1 MDHEN, CDR2 SYDVKM. V lost 4 bases and J lost 1; bases outside the gene matches: 9. Here the CDR3 reads CASSSPEAGESYEQYF. In nucleotides, the CDR3 is TGTGCCAGCAGTTCACCAGAAGCGGGAGAGTCCTACGAGCAGTACTTC.

This clonotype has a count of ten or more. The rearrangement joins TRBV3-1 to TRBJ1-1; 7 bases map to TRBD1. Germline V gene sequence: CDR1 LGHDT, CDR2 YNNKEL (reference sequence). This CDR3 contains 15 residues. Unmatched junction bases numbered 9, after V lost 2 bases and J lost 6 bases. CDR3 coding DNA: TGTGCCAGCAGCCAATTTACAGGGGTAAAGGCTGAAGCTTTCTTT. It translates to CASSQFTGVKAEAFF.

This clonotype has ten or more counts. The chain carries TRBV2 and TRBJ1-4, with 7 bases that match TRBD1. The CDR3 loop spans 15 amino acids. V lost 7 bases to trimming and J lost 4 bases; unmatched junction nucleotides: 9. The V gene's germline CDR1 is SNHLY and CDR2 FYNNEI. This CDR3 is CASTQTGTVNEKLFF. The CDR3 DNA reads TGTGCCAGCACTCAGACCGGGACAGTTAATGAAAAACTGTTTTTT.

The table lists this clonotype with many counts. The chain uses TRBV28 and TRBJ2-3, with D possibly matching TRBD1 (8 bases). This CDR3 spans 15 amino acids. V dropped 7 bases and J dropped 2 bases, with 16 bases sitting between them. Germline V gives CDR1 MDHEN, CDR2 SYDVKM. The CDR3 DNA is TGTGCCAGCACCCACAGGGGGGGTTTCACAGATACGCAGTATTTT. This sequence encodes CASTHRGGFTDTQYF.

Of note for this clonotype: Compared with germline, one end of the junction differs, possibly owing to a read error. This rearrangement joins TRBV3-1 to TRBJ2-7, with TRBD1 matching over 9 bases. Germline V CDR1 and CDR2: LGHDT, YNNKEL (reference sequence). The CDR3 length is 18 residues. Written as DNA, the CDR3 is TGTGCCAGCAGCCAGGGTTCCGTTAGGACAGGGGACTCCTACCAGCAGTACTTC. It yields the protein CASSQGSVRTGDSYQQYF.

This clonotype occurred many times. The chain combines TRBV20-1 with TRBJ2-3, with 11 positions matching TRBD2. The germline gives CDR1 DFQATT, CDR2 SNEGSKA (reference sequence). J was trimmed by 0 bases and V by 1 base; bases with no gene match: 0. The CDR3 is 15 amino acids. DNA for the CDR3: TGCAGTGCTAGAGGGACTAGCGGGAGCACAGATACGCAGTATTTT. This gives the protein CSARGTSGSTDTQYF.

Note on this clonotype: A read error may be the cause here, since a much bigger clone is one base away. The gene calls are TRBV2 and TRBJ2-5, with D tentatively TRBD1 (5 bases). This CDR3 comprises 14 residues. Germline CDR1 SNHLY, CDR2 FYNNEI. The chain's CDR3 is CASSEGQRQGTQYF. The CDR3 bases are TGTGCCAGCAGTGAAGGACAGCGTCAAGGGACCCAGTACTTC.

Worth noting for this clonotype: The junction departs from germline at one end; a sequencing error may be responsible. V gene TRBV7-9 combines with J gene TRBJ2-1; D tentatively reads TRBD1 or TRBD2 (5 bases each). Germline V gene lookup returns CDR1 SEHNR and CDR2 FQNEAQ (reference sequence). The CDR3 contains 14 residues. The CDR3 region is CASSTETTGGEQLF. CDR3 DNA sequence: TGTGCCAGCAGCACGGAGACGACTGGGGGTGAGCAGCTCTTC. Full variable domain (remainder filled in from reference TRBV7-9 and TRBJ2-1): DTGVSQNPRHKITKRGQNVTFRCDPISEHNRLYWYRQTLGQGPEFLTYFQNEAQLEKSRLLSDRFSAERPKGSFSTLEIQRTEQGDSAMYLCASSTETTGGEQLFGPGTRLTVL.